These T cell receptor beta chains were read from a single sample in a study of T cells after yellow fever vaccination. MiXCR, run by TCRdb on the 5' RACE reads, gives a single entry per CDR3 protein. Of tens of thousands of distinct CDR3 sequences listed, around 7.3% are singletons. Here the sequenced sample was CD8+ T cells sorted from PBMCs, taken on the day of the yellow fever booster vaccination. Source of these receptors: a man younger than 45 who received the YFV17D yellow fever vaccine. Each CDR3 is given with its conserved first and last residue. Each record gives: clone size, J gene, V gene, D gene, CDR3 length, CDR3 protein, CDR3 DNA. A D gene is named only where the DNA matches it firmly. For some rows the clone size is stated as once, few or many, or as a class when expanded; others skip it.

abundance: few; j_gene: TRBJ2-1; v_gene: TRBV15; d_gene: TRBD1; len: 15; CDR3aa: CATSRSRGTHNEQFF; CDR3nt: TGTGCCACCAGCAGATCCAGGGGGACGCACAATGAGCAGTTCTTC
abundance: few; j_gene: TRBJ1-2; v_gene: TRBV4-2; d_gene: NA; len: 13; CDR3aa: CASRGAGGYGYTF; CDR3nt: TGTGCCAGCAGGGGGGCAGGTGGCTATGGCTACACCTTC
abundance: NA; j_gene: TRBJ2-7; v_gene: TRBV4-3; d_gene: TRBD1; len: 15; CDR3aa: CASSQDGTGGGEQYF; CDR3nt: TGCGCCAGCAGCCAAGATGGGACAGGGGGAGGCGAGCAGTACTTC
abundance: many; j_gene: TRBJ2-2; v_gene: TRBV20-1; d_gene: NA; len: 18; CDR3aa: CSAREGTPGLTNTGELFF; CDR3nt: TGCAGTGCTAGAGAGGGGACACCGGGACTTACGAACACCGGGGAGCTGTTTTTT
abundance: few; j_gene: TRBJ2-1; v_gene: TRBV7-9; d_gene: NA; len: 14; CDR3aa: CASSSDRSHNEQFF; CDR3nt: TGTGCCAGCAGCTCCGACCGATCCCACAATGAGCAGTTCTTC
abundance: few; j_gene: TRBJ2-7; v_gene: TRBV4-2; d_gene: NA; len: 16; CDR3aa: CASSQDAGAVYNEQYF; CDR3nt: TGTGCCAGCAGCCAAGACGCAGGAGCTGTGTATAACGAGCAGTACTTC
abundance: NA; j_gene: TRBJ2-7; v_gene: TRBV19; d_gene: NA; len: 12; CDR3aa: CASSIASGEQYF; CDR3nt: TGTGCCAGTAGTATTGCCAGCGGCGAGCAGTACTTC
abundance: NA; j_gene: TRBJ2-3; v_gene: TRBV20-1; d_gene: NA; len: 17; CDR3aa: CSASPLGRPTSTDTQYF; CDR3nt: TGCAGTGCTTCCCCCCTGGGGCGGCCGACTAGCACAGATACGCAGTATTTT
abundance: many; j_gene: TRBJ2-7; v_gene: TRBV3-1; d_gene: NA; len: 14; CDR3aa: CASSQENQNYEQYF; CDR3nt: TGTGCCAGCAGCCAAGAAAACCAGAACTACGAGCAGTACTTC
abundance: many; j_gene: TRBJ2-3; v_gene: TRBV25-1; d_gene: NA; len: 13; CDR3aa: CASSEGGTDTQYF; CDR3nt: TGTGCCAGCAGTGAAGGCGGCACAGATACGCAGTATTTT
abundance: many; j_gene: TRBJ2-7; v_gene: TRBV5-8; d_gene: NA; len: 12; CDR3aa: CASSLAGGEQYF; CDR3nt: TGTGCCAGCAGCTTGGCCGGCGGGGAGCAGTACTTC
abundance: few; j_gene: TRBJ2-3; v_gene: TRBV12-5; d_gene: TRBD2; len: 16; CDR3aa: CASGRLAGGNTDTQYF; CDR3nt: TGTGCTAGTGGTCGACTAGCGGGAGGGAACACAGATACGCAGTATTTT
abundance: few; j_gene: TRBJ2-5; v_gene: TRBV12-5; d_gene: NA; len: 12; CDR3aa: CASGLPGETQYF; CDR3nt: TGTGCTAGTGGTTTGCCTGGGGAGACCCAGTACTTC
abundance: NA; j_gene: TRBJ2-5; v_gene: TRBV7-2; d_gene: NA; len: 13; CDR3aa: CASSLDPSETQYF; CDR3nt: TGTGCCAGCAGCTTAGACCCATCAGAGACCCAGTACTTC
abundance: few; j_gene: TRBJ2-7; v_gene: TRBV11-2; d_gene: TRBD2; len: 16; CDR3aa: CASSSIAGVLWDEQYF; CDR3nt: TGTGCCAGCAGCTCGATAGCGGGAGTGCTCTGGGACGAGCAGTACTTC
abundance: few; j_gene: TRBJ2-1; v_gene: TRBV25-1; d_gene: TRBD1; len: 17; CDR3aa: CASSQISGTGGVDEQFF; CDR3nt: TGTGCCAGCAGTCAAATTTCCGGGACAGGGGGCGTGGATGAGCAGTTCTTC
abundance: NA; j_gene: TRBJ1-2; v_gene: TRBV2; d_gene: TRBD1; len: 14; CDR3aa: CASRGDRGILGYTF; CDR3nt: TGTGCCAGCAGGGGGGACAGGGGGATTCTTGGCTACACCTTC
abundance: few; j_gene: TRBJ2-1; v_gene: TRBV7-2; d_gene: TRBD2; len: 15; CDR3aa: CASSLAGGGGHEQFF; CDR3nt: TGTGCCAGCAGCTTAGCGGGCGGGGGGGGACATGAGCAGTTCTTC
abundance: few; j_gene: TRBJ2-4; v_gene: TRBV20-1; d_gene: NA; len: 12; CDR3aa: CSLGLAKNIQYF; CDR3nt: TGCAGTTTGGGACTAGCCAAAAACATTCAGTACTTC
abundance: NA; j_gene: TRBJ2-7; v_gene: TRBV11-2; d_gene: NA; len: 15; CDR3aa: CASSPGYLSSYEQYF; CDR3nt: TGTGCCAGCAGCCCGGGGTACCTATCATCCTACGAGCAGTACTTC
abundance: few; j_gene: TRBJ2-1; v_gene: TRBV6-2/TRBV6-3; d_gene: TRBD2; len: 22; CDR3aa: CASSYFAGLAGGTNPPYNEQFF; CDR3nt: TGTGCCAGCAGTTACTTCGCAGGGTTAGCGGGAGGGACCAACCCTCCCTACAATGAGCAGTTCTTC
abundance: NA; j_gene: TRBJ2-3; v_gene: TRBV5-1; d_gene: TRBD2; len: 16; CDR3aa: CASSRGTSGGSDTQYF; CDR3nt: TGCGCCAGCAGCCGAGGGACTAGCGGTGGCTCAGATACGCAGTATTTT
abundance: many; j_gene: TRBJ2-1; v_gene: TRBV28; d_gene: NA; len: 15; CDR3aa: CASSKLDDGYNEQFF; CDR3nt: TGTGCCAGCAGTAAACTTGACGACGGCTACAATGAGCAGTTCTTC
abundance: few; j_gene: TRBJ1-2; v_gene: TRBV6-2/TRBV6-3; d_gene: NA; len: 12; CDR3aa: CASRSWGTGYTF; CDR3nt: TGTGCCAGCAGAAGTTGGGGGACGGGCTACACCTTC
abundance: many; j_gene: TRBJ2-1; v_gene: TRBV4-3; d_gene: TRBD2; len: 16; CDR3aa: CASSQDAGGSYNEQFF; CDR3nt: TGCGCCAGCAGCCAAGATGCGGGGGGTTCCTACAATGAGCAGTTCTTC
abundance: NA; j_gene: TRBJ2-1; v_gene: TRBV12-1; d_gene: NA; len: 13; CDR3aa: CARSSGLLNEQFF; CDR3nt: TGTGCCAGGAGCTCCGGGCTTCTCAATGAGCAGTTCTTC
abundance: few; j_gene: TRBJ2-1; v_gene: TRBV3-1; d_gene: TRBD1; len: 15; CDR3aa: CASSPSGTGRGEQFF; CDR3nt: TGTGCCAGCAGCCCCTCCGGGACAGGGCGTGGTGAGCAGTTCTTC
abundance: NA; j_gene: TRBJ2-7; v_gene: TRBV7-9; d_gene: TRBD1; len: 14; CDR3aa: CASQGGTGSHEQYF; CDR3nt: TGTGCCTCCCAGGGGGGGACAGGGAGCCACGAGCAGTACTTC
abundance: NA; j_gene: TRBJ2-5; v_gene: TRBV18; d_gene: NA; len: 16; CDR3aa: CASSPPNRETEETQYF; CDR3nt: TGTGCCAGCTCACCACCGAACAGGGAGACCGAAGAGACCCAGTACTTC
abundance: NA; j_gene: TRBJ2-3; v_gene: TRBV12-3/TRBV12-4; d_gene: NA; len: 16; CDR3aa: CASSTPGETSTDTQYF; CDR3nt: TGTGCCAGCTCGACTCCCGGGGAGACTAGCACAGATACGCAGTATTTT
abundance: NA; j_gene: TRBJ2-2; v_gene: TRBV15; d_gene: NA; len: 15; CDR3aa: CATSRDRVGTGELFF; CDR3nt: TGTGCCACCAGCAGAGATCGGGTCGGGACCGGGGAGCTGTTTTTT
abundance: NA; j_gene: TRBJ1-2; v_gene: TRBV7-2; d_gene: NA; len: 14; CDR3aa: CASSETRGSYGYTF; CDR3nt: TGTGCCAGCAGCGAGACCCGGGGAAGCTATGGCTACACCTTC
abundance: many; j_gene: TRBJ2-3; v_gene: TRBV5-1; d_gene: TRBD2; len: 17; CDR3aa: CASSPPLAGVDTDTQYF; CDR3nt: TGCGCCAGCAGCCCGCCTCTAGCGGGAGTGGATACAGATACGCAGTATTTT
abundance: NA; j_gene: TRBJ1-4; v_gene: TRBV2; d_gene: NA; len: 15; CDR3aa: CASSEDEGVQEKLFF; CDR3nt: TGTGCCAGCAGTGAAGATGAGGGGGTCCAGGAAAAACTGTTTTTT
abundance: many; j_gene: TRBJ2-5; v_gene: TRBV5-6; d_gene: NA; len: 15; CDR3aa: CASSSPLDGRETQYF; CDR3nt: TGTGCCAGCAGCTCCCCCCTGGACGGTCGAGAGACCCAGTACTTC
abundance: few; j_gene: TRBJ1-2; v_gene: TRBV7-9; d_gene: NA; len: 15; CDR3aa: CASSLYNRVDYGYTF; CDR3nt: TGTGCCAGCAGCTTATATAACAGGGTCGACTATGGCTACACCTTC
abundance: NA; j_gene: TRBJ2-2; v_gene: TRBV4-1; d_gene: TRBD2; len: 18; CDR3aa: CASSEGITSGTLTGELFF; CDR3nt: TGCGCCAGCAGCGAAGGAATCACTAGCGGGACGTTGACCGGGGAGCTGTTTTTT
abundance: few; j_gene: TRBJ2-5; v_gene: TRBV7-9; d_gene: NA; len: 13; CDR3aa: CASSPTTKETQYF; CDR3nt: TGTGCCAGCAGCCCCACGACCAAAGAGACCCAGTACTTC
abundance: NA; j_gene: TRBJ2-7; v_gene: TRBV5-6; d_gene: TRBD2; len: 15; CDR3aa: CASSPQAGVVYEQYF; CDR3nt: TGTGCCAGCAGCCCTCAAGCGGGAGTCGTTTACGAGCAGTACTTC
abundance: NA; j_gene: TRBJ2-1; v_gene: TRBV7-6; d_gene: TRBD2; len: 15; CDR3aa: CASSSRRESYNEQFF; CDR3nt: TGTGCCAGCAGCAGTCGGCGGGAGTCGTACAATGAGCAGTTCTTC
abundance: NA; j_gene: TRBJ2-1; v_gene: TRBV15; d_gene: TRBD2; len: 14; CDR3aa: CATSSNLAGGIEFF; CDR3nt: TGTGCCACCAGCAGCAACCTAGCGGGAGGGATAGAGTTCTTC